This T cell receptor (beta chain) came from a study of response to subunit inactivated influenza vaccine. Study-level points and caveats: T cells newly recruited by each seasonal influenza vaccination are few, the authors suggested.

This clonotype has a handful of counts. Its antigen is as yet unknown. Each CDR3 protein gets one entry after TCRdb re-called the RT-PCR reads with MiXCR. The repertoire consists of about 240,000 distinct CDR3 sequences, with over 9% occurring once and the leading ten covering about 8%. The germline V gene encodes CDR1 MDHEN and CDR2 SYDVKM. The V end was cut by 1 base, the J end by 3 bases, with 12 bases between. The length of the CDR3 is 15 residues. The sequence came from a man aged 50-59 years who received an inactivated influenza vaccine. The chain is built from TRBV28 and TRBJ2-5; perhaps D is TRBD1 or TRBD2 (5 bases each). This specimen consisted of non-naive T cells sorted from PBMCs, obtained around 14 days before vaccination. The CDR3 DNA is TGTGCCAGCAGTTTATCCTGGGACCGGGAAGAGACCCAGTACTTC. Its protein product is CASSLSWDREETQYF.